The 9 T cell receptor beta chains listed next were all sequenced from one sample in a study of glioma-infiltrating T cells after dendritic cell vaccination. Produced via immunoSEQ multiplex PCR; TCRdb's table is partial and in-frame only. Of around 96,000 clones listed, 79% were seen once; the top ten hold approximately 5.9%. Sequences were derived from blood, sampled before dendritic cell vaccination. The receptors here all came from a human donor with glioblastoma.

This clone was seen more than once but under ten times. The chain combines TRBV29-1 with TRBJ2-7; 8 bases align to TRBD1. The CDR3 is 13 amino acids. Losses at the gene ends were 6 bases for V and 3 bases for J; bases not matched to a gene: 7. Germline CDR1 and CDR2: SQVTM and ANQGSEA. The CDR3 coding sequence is TGCAGCGTATCGTGGACAGGGAGCTACGAGCAGTACTTC. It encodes CSVSWTGSYEQYF.

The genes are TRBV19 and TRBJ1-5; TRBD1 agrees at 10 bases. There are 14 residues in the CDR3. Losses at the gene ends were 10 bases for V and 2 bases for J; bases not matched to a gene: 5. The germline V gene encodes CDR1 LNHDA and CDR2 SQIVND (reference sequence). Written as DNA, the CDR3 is TGTGCCACCAGCGGGACAGGGGGCAATCAGCCCCAGCATTTT. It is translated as CATSGTGGNQPQHF.

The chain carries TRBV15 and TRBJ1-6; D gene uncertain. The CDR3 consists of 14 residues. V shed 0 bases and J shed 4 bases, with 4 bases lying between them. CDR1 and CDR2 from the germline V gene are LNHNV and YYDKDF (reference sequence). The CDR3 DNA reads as TGTGCCACCAGCAGAGACAGTTATAATTCACCCCTCCACTTT. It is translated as CATSRDSYNSPLHF.

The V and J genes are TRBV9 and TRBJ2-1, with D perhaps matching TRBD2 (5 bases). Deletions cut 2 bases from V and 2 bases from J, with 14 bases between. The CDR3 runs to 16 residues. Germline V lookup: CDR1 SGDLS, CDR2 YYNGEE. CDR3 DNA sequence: TGTGCCAGCAGCGTGAGGGAGAGCGCTACCTACAATGAGCAGTTCTTC. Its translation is CASSVRESATYNEQFF.

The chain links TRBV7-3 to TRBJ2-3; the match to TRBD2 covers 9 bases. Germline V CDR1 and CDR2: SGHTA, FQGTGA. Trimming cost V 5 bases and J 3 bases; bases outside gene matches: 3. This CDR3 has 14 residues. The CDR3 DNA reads TGTGCCAGCAGCCAAGCGGGAGGAACAGATACGCAGTATTTT. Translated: CASSQAGGTDTQYF.

CDR3 bases: TGTGCCAGCAGTGAAAGGAGCGGGGGGCCAATTAGTCATCAGTATTTT. Residues: CASSERSGGPISHQYF. The chain combines TRBV2 with TRBJ2-3; TRBD2 matches at 9 bases. Germline trimming cut 2 bases from V and 12 bases from J; bases unmatched to any gene: 15. CDR3 length: 16 amino acids. Germline V CDR1 and CDR2: SNHLY, FYNNEI.

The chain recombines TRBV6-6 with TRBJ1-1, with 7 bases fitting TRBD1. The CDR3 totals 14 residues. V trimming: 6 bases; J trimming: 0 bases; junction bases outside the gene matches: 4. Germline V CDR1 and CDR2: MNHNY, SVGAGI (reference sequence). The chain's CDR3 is CASRPGTVNTEAFF. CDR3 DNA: TGTGCCAGCAGACCCGGGACAGTGAACACTGAAGCTTTCTTT.

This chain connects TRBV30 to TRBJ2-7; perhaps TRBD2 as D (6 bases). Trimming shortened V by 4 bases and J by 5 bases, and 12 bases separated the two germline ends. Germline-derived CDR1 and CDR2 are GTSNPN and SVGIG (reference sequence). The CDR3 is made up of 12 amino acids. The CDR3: CAWTRGGNEQYF. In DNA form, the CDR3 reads TGTGCCTGGACGAGGGGCGGGAACGAGCAGTACTTC. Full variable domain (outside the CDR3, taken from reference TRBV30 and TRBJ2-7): SQTIHQWPATLVQPVGSPLSLECTVEGTSNPNLYWYRQAAGRGLQLLFYSVGIGQISSEVPQNLSASRPQDRQFILSSKKLLLSDSGFYLCAWTRGGNEQYFGPGTRLTVT.

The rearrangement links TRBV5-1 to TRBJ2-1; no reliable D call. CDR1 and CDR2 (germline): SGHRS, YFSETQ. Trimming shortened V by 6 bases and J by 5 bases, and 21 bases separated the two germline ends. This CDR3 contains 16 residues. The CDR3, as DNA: TGCGCCAGCACCACCCTCAACGTGGGTACAGACAATGAGCAGTTCTTC. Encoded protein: CASTTLNVGTDNEQFF.